One and the same sample provided the 25 T cell receptor beta chains below, sequenced in a study of blood T cell repertoires in COVID-19. Data came from immunoSEQ multiplex PCR; TCRdb stores just in-frame clones and leaves some out. The sample includes 250,000 or so clones, nearly 90% of them seen just once. Sequencing input: peripheral blood. Receptors were obtained from a man between 18 and 29 years old with active or convalescent COVID-19.

This sequence joins TRBV2 and TRBJ2-7, with 11 positions matching TRBD2. From germline, CDR1 is SNHLY and CDR2 FYNNEI. V trimming: 5 bases; J trimming: 5 bases; junction bases outside the gene matches: 5. The CDR3 is 14 residues long. The CDR3 sequence: CASSSSGGNHEQYF. DNA for the CDR3: TGTGCCAGCAGTTCTAGCGGGGGGAATCACGAGCAGTACTTC.

About this clone itself: This sample includes further DNA sequences coding for the same CDR3. The rearrangement uses TRBV12-3 or TRBV12-4 and TRBJ1-5, with D possibly TRBD1 on 5 matching bases. Trimming took 3 bases from V and 4 from J, leaving 7 bases between them. CDR3 size: 13 residues. CDR3 region: CASSLGQNQPQHF. Here the CDR3 DNA reads TGTGCCAGCAGTTTGGGGCAGAATCAGCCCCAGCATTTT.

This chain links TRBV12-3 or TRBV12-4 with TRBJ2-7, with a possible D match to TRBD1 (6 bases). Trimming pared 3 bases from V and 6 bases from J, leaving 12 bases between. The CDR3 spans 13 residues. CDR3: CASSFNRAGEQYF. In DNA, the CDR3 is TGTGCCAGCAGTTTCAACAGGGCGGGCGAGCAGTACTTC.

The chain recombines TRBV11-3 with TRBJ1-1; D perhaps matches TRBD1 (6 bases). Germline CDR1 SGHNT, CDR2 YENEEA. Between the trimmed V and J ends, which lost 3 bases and 4 bases, there was a span of 18 bases. This CDR3 is built from 16 residues. This CDR3 reads CASSFWGGGGVTEAFF. CDR3 bases: TGTGCCAGCAGCTTTTGGGGGGGCGGAGGTGTCACTGAAGCTTTCTTT.

The table lists this clone with a few counts. V is TRBV19 and J is TRBJ2-1; tentative D call: TRBD1 (5 bases). The CDR3 extends over 15 amino acids. In germline, CDR1 is LNHDA, CDR2 SQIVND (reference sequence). V was clipped by 2 bases and J by 4 bases, with 12 bases between them. The CDR3 sequence is CASSIRPGSYNEQFF. For the CDR3, the DNA is TGTGCCAGTAGTATAAGGCCAGGGTCTTACAATGAGCAGTTCTTC.

The CDR3 DNA sequence: TGTGCCAGCAACACAGGGGTAAACACCGGGGAGCTGTTTTTT. This codes for CASNTGVNTGELFF. The chain links TRBV9 to TRBJ2-2; 7 bases map to TRBD1. The CDR3 spans 14 residues. Losses at the gene ends were 6 bases for V and 2 bases for J; bases not matched to a gene: 4. Germline lookup yields CDR1 SGDLS and CDR2 YYNGEE.

This rearrangement joins TRBV7-2 to TRBJ2-7; 8 bases match TRBD1. The junction had 8 bases not matched to a gene; V was cut back by 0 bases and J by 4 bases. The V gene's germline CDR1 is SGHTA and CDR2 FQGNSA. There are 16 residues in the CDR3. For the CDR3, the DNA is TGTGCCAGCAGCTTAGCCCTTGGACAGGGAAGGTACGAGCAGTACTTC. Its translation: CASSLALGQGRYEQYF.

The genes are TRBV5-8 and TRBJ2-1; no clear D. The germline V gene encodes CDR1 SGHTS and CDR2 YDEGEE. The CDR3 extends over 13 amino acids. V was clipped by 1 base and J by 3 bases, with 5 bases between them. The CDR3 loop reads CASSLYSYNEQFF. The DNA of the CDR3 is TGTGCCAGCAGCTTGTACAGCTACAATGAGCAGTTCTTC.

The chain couples TRBV10-1 to TRBJ1-1, with TRBD1 matching over 7 bases. CDR1 is WNHNN and CDR2 is SYGVQD in the germline V gene (reference sequence). J lost 1 base, V lost 2 bases, and 1 base had no gene match. The CDR3 covers 14 residues. CDR3 nucleotides: TGCGCCAGCAGTGAGGGGACAGCGAACACTGAAGCTTTCTTT. It translates to CASSEGTANTEAFF.

The chain recombines TRBV6-5 with TRBJ2-3; D is perhaps TRBD2 (5 bases). Trimming cost V 5 bases and J 9 bases, with 12 bases left between them. In germline, CDR1 is MNHEY, CDR2 SVGAGI. There are 12 residues in the CDR3. The CDR3 protein is CASSPDWGTQYF. CDR3 in DNA: TGTGCCAGCAGTCCGGACTGGGGAACGCAGTATTTT.

V usage is TRBV28 and J usage is TRBJ2-2; weak D call: TRBD1 (6 bases). CDR1 and CDR2 from the germline V gene are MDHEN and SYDVKM. V lost 1 base, J lost 4 bases, and 13 bases lay in between. The CDR3 length is 16 residues. The CDR3 sequence: CASSLLHRVGTGELFF. The CDR3 DNA reads TGTGCCAGCAGTTTATTGCACAGGGTCGGCACCGGGGAGCTGTTTTTT.

This clone came up once. The chain carries TRBV29-1 and TRBJ1-2, with TRBD1 matching 8 bases. This CDR3 comprises 12 residues. The ends lost 6 bases at V and 5 bases at J; junction bases unmatched: 5. CDR1 is SQVTM, CDR2 ANQGSEA, per germline. The CDR3 nucleotides are TGCAGCGTGGGTACAGGGGGATATGGCTACACCTTC. Its translation is CSVGTGGYGYTF.

This clone came up a few times. The chain combines TRBV4-3 with TRBJ2-2; D not resolved. This CDR3 has 17 residues. From germline, CDR1 is LGHNA and CDR2 YSLEER. V was trimmed by 1 base and J by 1 base, leaving 13 bases between them. CDR3 in DNA: TGCGCCAGCAGCCAAGTTTTCGGGTTCGGGAACACCGGGGAGCTGTTTTTT. It yields the protein CASSQVFGFGNTGELFF.

The chain links TRBV9 to TRBJ1-4; 8 bases are a match to TRBD1. This CDR3 contains 15 residues. The junction had 10 bases not matched to a gene; V was cut back by 4 bases and J by 8 bases. CDR1 and CDR2 (germline): SGDLS, YYNGEE. CDR3 residues: CASSLGQGDIEKLFF. CDR3 coding DNA: TGTGCCAGCAGCCTAGGACAGGGAGATATAGAAAAACTGTTTTTT.

This chain joins TRBV6-2 or TRBV6-3 and TRBJ2-7; TRBD1 aligns across 8 bases. Germline CDR1 and CDR2: MNHEY and SVGEGT. Trimming removed 6 bases from V and 1 base from J; junction bases left unmatched: 14. The CDR3 covers 17 residues. The CDR3 here is CASSRGQVALLSYEQYF. The CDR3 DNA follows: TGTGCCAGCAGCCGGGGACAGGTGGCCCTTTTATCCTACGAGCAGTACTTC.

This chain uses TRBV5-1 with TRBJ1-6; maybe TRBD1 (5 bases). V lost 0 bases and J 5 bases, leaving 12 bases between the germline ends. The CDR3 length is 16 residues. The germline gives CDR1 SGHRS, CDR2 YFSETQ. Here the CDR3 DNA reads TGCGCCAGCAGCTTGGCCCAGGGTTCCGATAATTCACCCCTCCACTTT. This encodes CASSLAQGSDNSPLHF.

V gene TRBV27 combines with J gene TRBJ2-2; 11 positions match TRBD2. V was pared by 4 bases and J by 5 bases, with 6 bases of the junction left unmatched. The CDR3 runs 16 residues. Germline CDR1 MNHEY, CDR2 SMNVEV (reference sequence). The CDR3 loop is CASSSLAGVRTGELFF. CDR3 DNA: TGTGCCAGCAGTTCACTAGCGGGAGTTCGGACCGGGGAGCTGTTTTTT.

This chain joins TRBV10-3 and TRBJ1-3; 9 bases map to TRBD1. Per germline, CDR1 ENHRY and CDR2 SYGVKD. V lost 4 bases, J lost 1 base, and 5 bases stayed unmatched. The CDR3 has 16 residues. Here the CDR3 DNA reads TGTGCCATCAGTGGGCCCGGGACAGGGTCTGGAAACACCATATATTTT. Its protein is CAISGPGTGSGNTIYF.

The chain has TRBV28 and TRBJ2-6, with 7 bases identical to TRBD2. The ends lost 3 bases at V and 4 bases at J; junction bases unmatched: 6. CDR1 is MDHEN and CDR2 is SYDVKM in the germline V gene. This CDR3 contains 16 residues. The DNA for the CDR3 is TGTGCCAGCAGTTTGGGGGGGAATGGGGGGGCCAACGTCCTGACTTTC. This encodes CASSLGGNGGANVLTF.

This clone showed up just a few times. The CDR3 bases are TGTGCCAGCAGTTCCCCCTTCACGGTCCTGGAGGGCTACACCTTC. It yields the protein CASSSPFTVLEGYTF. V usage is TRBV28 and J usage is TRBJ1-2; D not certain. The CDR3 has 15 amino acids. Germline CDR1 and CDR2: MDHEN and SYDVKM. Trimming removed 4 bases at V and 8 bases at J, with 20 bases between.

As concerns this clone: The same CDR3 can be traced to other DNA sequences in this sample. CDR3 in amino acids: CASSLGRGTDTQYF. The DNA of the CDR3 is TGTGCCAGCAGCTTAGGCAGGGGTACAGATACGCAGTATTTT. J is TRBJ2-3 and V is TRBV7-3; D might be TRBD1 (6 bases). V gave up 2 bases and J gave up 3 bases, with 9 bases separating them. Germline lookup yields CDR1 SGHTA and CDR2 FQGTGA. CDR3 length: 14 residues. Full variable domain (missing parts from reference TRBV7-3 and TRBJ2-3): GAGVSQTPSNKVTEKGKYVELRCDPISGHTALYWYRQSLGQGPEFLIYFQGTGAADDSGLPNDRFFAVRPEGSVSTLKIQRTERGDSAVYLCASSLGRGTDTQYFGPGTRLTVL.

The chain joins TRBV7-2 to TRBJ1-5, with D unclear. The CDR3 length is 13 residues. The V gene lost 5 bases and the J gene lost 9 bases, with 14 bases spanning the gap. The germline gives CDR1 SGHTA, CDR2 FQGNSA. CDR3: CASSQQYLGPQHF. DNA for the CDR3: TGTGCCAGCAGCCAACAGTACTTGGGGCCCCAGCATTTT.

This chain connects TRBV6-1 to TRBJ1-5; 10 nucleotides align to TRBD1. V was pared by 1 base and J by 5 bases, with 11 bases of the junction left unmatched. CDR3 size: 18 residues. Per germline, CDR1 MNHNS and CDR2 SASEGT. The CDR3 coding sequence is TGTGCCAGCAGTGAAGTACTAGGGACAGGGGCTGGGGATCAGCCCCAGCATTTT. This sequence encodes CASSEVLGTGAGDQPQHF.

This clone was observed once. The chain recombines TRBV5-1 with TRBJ2-5, with 7 bases matching TRBD1. V lost 3 bases to trimming and J lost 1 base; unmatched junction nucleotides: 3. There are 14 residues in the CDR3. Germline CDR1 reads SGHRS; CDR2 reads YFSETQ. CDR3 protein: CASSSGQSQETQYF. The CDR3 DNA follows: TGCGCCAGCAGCTCGGGACAGTCCCAAGAGACCCAGTACTTC.

The gene calls are TRBV5-5 and TRBJ1-3; TRBD1 agrees at 9 bases. This CDR3 region has 16 residues. In germline, CDR1 is SGHKS, CDR2 YYEKEE (reference sequence). J was trimmed by 3 bases and V by 2 bases; bases with no gene match: 6. The CDR3 DNA reads TGTGCCAGCAGCTTTCTACAGGGGGCTGGTGGAAACACCATATATTTT. Its protein product is CASSFLQGAGGNTIYF.